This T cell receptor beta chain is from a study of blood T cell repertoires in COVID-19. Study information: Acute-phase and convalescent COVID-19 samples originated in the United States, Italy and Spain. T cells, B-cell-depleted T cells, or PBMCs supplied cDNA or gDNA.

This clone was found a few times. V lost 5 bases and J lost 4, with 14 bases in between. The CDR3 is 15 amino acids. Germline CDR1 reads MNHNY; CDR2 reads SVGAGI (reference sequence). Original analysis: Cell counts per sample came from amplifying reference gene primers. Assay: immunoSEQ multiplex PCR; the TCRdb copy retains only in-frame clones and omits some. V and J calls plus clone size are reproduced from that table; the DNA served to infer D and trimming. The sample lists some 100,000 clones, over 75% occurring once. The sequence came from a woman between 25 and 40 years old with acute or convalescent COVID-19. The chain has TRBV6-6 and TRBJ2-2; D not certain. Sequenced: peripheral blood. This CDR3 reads CASSPPWASTGELFF. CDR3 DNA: TGTGCCAGCAGTCCCCCATGGGCATCCACCGGGGAGCTGTTTTTT.